Following are 28 T cell receptor beta chains from one sample sequenced in a study of OX40 agonist ivuxolimab in advanced cancers. The repertoire was sequenced with immunoSEQ multiplex PCR; TCRdb's copy has only in-frame clones and lacks some. The data contain about 130,000 clones, approximately 90% of them singletons. Sequenced material: CD4+ or CD8+ T cells sorted from blood, taken in a trial of the OX40 agonist ivuxolimab. The receptors come from an adult with an advanced solid tumor such as melanoma, head and neck, liver or kidney cancer.

CDR3 in amino acids: CASSLTQESEAFF. The CDR3 DNA reads TGTGCCAGCAGTCTAACCCAGGAATCTGAAGCTTTCTTT. The chain links TRBV6-5 to TRBJ1-1; D unclear. CDR1 is MNHEY, CDR2 SVGAGI, per germline. This CDR3 has 13 residues. V lost 5 bases and J 6 bases, leaving 13 bases between the germline ends.

This clone was detected only a few times. The V call is TRBV19, the J call TRBJ2-3; TRBD2 matches 8 bases. The germline gives CDR1 LNHDA, CDR2 SQIVND (reference sequence). The junction had 4 bases not matched to a gene; V was cut back by 2 bases and J by 0 bases. The CDR3 length is 16 residues. This CDR3 is CASSITSGTSTDTQYF. The CDR3 DNA reads as TGTGCCAGTAGTATAACTAGCGGAACTAGCACAGATACGCAGTATTTT.

The chain links TRBV11-2 to TRBJ2-7; D remains unclear. V lost 1 base to trimming and J lost 0 bases, with 7 bases between them. The CDR3 is 14 amino acids. Germline V CDR1 and CDR2: SGHAT, FQNNGV. Here the CDR3 DNA reads TGTGCCAGCAGCTTAGGAGTTAACTCCTACGAGCAGTACTTC. This codes for CASSLGVNSYEQYF.

This clone was seen a single time. The genes are TRBV6-5 and TRBJ2-7; TRBD1 aligns across 9 bases. V shed 6 bases and J 3 bases; nucleotides not matched to a gene: 6. The germline V gene encodes CDR1 MNHEY and CDR2 SVGAGI. The CDR3 sequence is 14 residues long. CDR3 coding DNA: TGTGCCAGCAGCGGACAGGGGAACGGCTACGAGCAGTACTTC. Protein: CASSGQGNGYEQYF.

V usage is TRBV11-3 and J usage is TRBJ1-4; D call uncertain. Germline assignment: CDR1 SGHNT and CDR2 YENEEA. The V end lost 4 bases, the J end lost 2 bases, and 11 bases lay between the germline ends. CDR3 size: 15 residues. The CDR3: CASSSREVTNEKLFF. CDR3 nucleotides: TGTGCCAGCAGCTCTAGGGAGGTCACTAATGAAAAACTGTTTTTT.

The CDR3 nucleotides are TGTGCCAGCAGTTACTCGAATACAGGGACAGATACGCAGTATTTT. This encodes CASSYSNTGTDTQYF. V usage is TRBV6-6 and J usage is TRBJ2-3; D might be TRBD1 (6 bases). The CDR3 extends over 15 amino acids. Germline CDR1 reads MNHNY; CDR2 reads SVGAGI (reference sequence). V was trimmed by 0 bases and J by 3 bases, leaving 10 bases between them.

The chain couples TRBV5-8 to TRBJ1-3; weak D call: TRBD1 (6 bases). V gave up 0 bases and J gave up 2 bases, with 9 bases separating them. The CDR3 extends over 15 amino acids. CDR1 is SGHTS, CDR2 YDEGEE, per germline. CDR3 sequence: CASSLAGAAGNTIYF. The DNA for the CDR3 is TGTGCCAGCAGCTTGGCGGGGGCGGCTGGAAACACCATATATTTT.

The V gene is TRBV19, the J gene TRBJ2-3; TRBD2 might be the D (7 bases). CDR1 and CDR2 (germline): LNHDA, SQIVND (reference sequence). The V and J ends lost 7 bases and 0 bases respectively, with 14 bases between them. The CDR3 spans 15 residues. This CDR3 is CASTMGGTSTDTQYF. For the CDR3, the DNA is TGTGCCAGTACCATGGGGGGGACAAGCACAGATACGCAGTATTTT. The full variable domain, in which reference TRBV19 and TRBJ2-3 provide the parts outside the CDR3, is DGGITQSPKYLFRKEGQNVTLSCEQNLNHDAMYWYRQDPGQGLRLIYYSQIVNDFQKGDIAEGYSVSREKKESFPLTVTSAQKNPTAFYLCASTMGGTSTDTQYFGPGTRLTVL.

This clone was seen only a few times. The chain joins TRBV6-1 to TRBJ1-4, with D possibly matching TRBD1 (5 bases). Trimming pared 3 bases from V and 7 bases from J, leaving 15 bases between. Per the germline V gene, CDR1 is MNHNS and CDR2 is SASEGT. The CDR3 loop spans 15 amino acids. The CDR3 is CASSEPGTGLEKLFF. The CDR3 bases are TGTGCCAGCAGTGAGCCCGGGACGGGACTTGAAAAACTGTTTTTT.

The chain employs TRBV27 and TRBJ2-2; TRBD2 matches 7 bases. From germline, CDR1 is MNHEY and CDR2 SMNVEV (reference sequence). Losses at the gene ends were 8 bases for V and 1 base for J; bases not matched to a gene: 7. There are 15 residues in the CDR3. Here the CDR3 reads CASHWASGNTGELFF. The CDR3 bases are TGTGCCAGCCATTGGGCTAGCGGGAACACCGGGGAGCTGTTTTTT.

The CDR3 loop reads CASSFVEKGNQPQHF. The CDR3 DNA sequence: TGTGCCAGTAGTTTCGTGGAAAAAGGGAATCAGCCCCAGCATTTT. V and J are TRBV19 and TRBJ1-5; no definite D call. The germline gives CDR1 LNHDA, CDR2 SQIVND (reference sequence). Trimming pared 5 bases from V and 4 bases from J, leaving 15 bases between. This CDR3 is 15 amino acids long.

The chain links TRBV30 to TRBJ2-5; 10 nucleotides align to TRBD2. The CDR3 consists of 17 residues. Germline CDR1 GTSNPN, CDR2 SVGIG (reference sequence). The V gene end was trimmed by 1 base and the J gene end by 5 bases; junction bases not matched to a gene: 13. This CDR3 is CAWSEQTMLAGEETQYF. The CDR3 nucleotides read TGTGCCTGGAGTGAACAGACAATGCTAGCGGGAGAGGAGACCCAGTACTTC.

The chain is built from TRBV6-1 and TRBJ2-3; 7 nucleotides align to TRBD2. V lost 2 bases to trimming and J lost 5 bases; unmatched junction nucleotides: 4. This CDR3 comprises 14 residues. Germline V lookup: CDR1 MNHNS, CDR2 SASEGT. This CDR3 reads CASSEPGGVDTQYF. CDR3 nucleotide sequence: TGTGCCAGCAGTGAACCGGGAGGCGTAGATACGCAGTATTTT.

This chain uses TRBV5-1 with TRBJ2-3; D perhaps matches TRBD2 (5 bases). The germline gives CDR1 SGHRS, CDR2 YFSETQ. The V and J ends lost 0 bases and 5 bases respectively, with 13 bases between them. CDR3 size: 15 residues. The DNA of the CDR3 is TGCGCCAGCAGCTTGGGTGGGAGTCTAGTAGATACGCAGTATTTT. Its protein product is CASSLGGSLVDTQYF. Full variable domain (rest looked up from reference TRBV5-1 and TRBJ2-3): KAGVTQTPRYLIKTRGQQVTLSCSPISGHRSVSWYQQTPGQGLQFLFEYFSETQRNKGNFPGRFSGRQFSNSRSEMNVSTLELGDSALYLCASSLGGSLVDTQYFGPGTRLTVL.

In regard to this clone: This same CDR3 is encoded by further DNA sequences in the sample. The chain joins TRBV7-9 to TRBJ1-1; D is uncertain. This CDR3 comprises 14 residues. The V and J ends lost 1 base and 1 base respectively, with 7 bases between them. Germline values: CDR1 SEHNR, CDR2 FQNEAQ (reference sequence). In nucleotides, the CDR3 is TGTGCCAGCAGCTTAGTGGGCGGGAACACTGAAGCTTTCTTT. This sequence encodes CASSLVGGNTEAFF.

CDR3 DNA sequence: TGTGCCAGCAGCCCTACTAGCGGGAGGGCAGATACGCAGTATTTT. Protein product: CASSPTSGRADTQYF. The genes are TRBV27 and TRBJ2-3; the match to TRBD2 covers 13 bases. The V gene's germline CDR1 is MNHEY and CDR2 SMNVEV (reference sequence). The CDR3 length is 15 residues. V was clipped by 6 bases and J by 4 bases; unmatched bases: 4.

In this sample, this clone turned up once. This chain joins TRBV10-2 and TRBJ2-7; D possibly matches TRBD1 or TRBD2 (6 bases each). This CDR3 contains 12 residues. V gave up 4 bases and J gave up 5 bases, with 9 bases separating them. Germline V gene data show CDR1 as WSHSY and CDR2 as SAAADI. CDR3 residues: CASSAGGNEQYF. The CDR3 region has the DNA TGCGCCAGCAGTGCCGGGGGCAACGAGCAGTACTTC.

The chain combines TRBV11-3 with TRBJ2-7; maybe TRBD2 (5 bases). CDR1 is SGHNT and CDR2 is YENEEA in the germline V gene. Trimming removed 1 base from V and 2 bases from J, with 21 bases in between. The CDR3 runs to 18 residues. In DNA, the CDR3 is TGTGCCAGCAGCTTAGGTTCCTTCGGGGAGCGGTTAACCTACGAGCAGTACTTC. Amino acids: CASSLGSFGERLTYEQYF.

The chain employs TRBV7-3 and TRBJ2-3, with 14 bases identical to TRBD2. Germline CDR1 and CDR2: SGHTA and FQGTGA. The junction had 5 bases not matched to a gene; V was cut back by 5 bases and J by 4 bases. The CDR3 is 16 residues long. Here the CDR3 DNA reads TGTGCCAGCAGCCCGAGACTAGCGGGAGGGGCAGATACGCAGTATTTT. It specifies CASSPRLAGGADTQYF. The full variable domain, completed using reference TRBV7-3 and TRBJ2-3, is GAGVSQTPSNKVTEKGKYVELRCDPISGHTALYWYRQSLGQGPEFLIYFQGTGAADDSGLPNDRFFAVRPEGSVSTLKIQRTERGDSAVYLCASSPRLAGGADTQYFGPGTRLTVL.

The CDR3 sequence is CASSSLSYEQYF. For the CDR3, the DNA is TGTGCCAGCAGTTCCCTGAGCTACGAGCAGTACTTC. The chain is built from TRBV28 and TRBJ2-7; D remains unclear. The germline V gene encodes CDR1 MDHEN and CDR2 SYDVKM. This CDR3 is built from 12 residues. The V end was cut by 4 bases, the J end by 3 bases, with 7 bases between.

This chain connects TRBV28 to TRBJ1-2; 8 bases align to TRBD1. This CDR3 has 15 amino acids. Germline V gene data show CDR1 as MDHEN and CDR2 as SYDVKM. The ends lost 5 bases at V and 3 bases at J; junction bases unmatched: 8. CDR3 sequence (DNA): TGTGCCAGCAGTAGCCAAACAGGGGGTCACTATGGCTACACCTTC. Translation: CASSSQTGGHYGYTF.

The chain combines TRBV25-1 with TRBJ2-1, with TRBD1 as a possible D gene (5 bases). CDR1 is MGHDK, CDR2 SYGVNS, per germline. CDR3 length: 12 amino acids. With 6 bases removed from V and 10 bases from J, the gap between germline ends came to 13 bases. In nucleotides, the CDR3 is TGTGCCAGCAGCCAAGGGGTAGGGGAGCAGTTCTTC. Protein product: CASSQGVGEQFF. The whole variable domain, filled in from reference TRBV25-1 and TRBJ2-1, reads EADIYQTPRYLVIGTGKKITLECSQTMGHDKMYWYQQDPGMELHLIHYSYGVNSTEKGDLSSESTVSRIRTEHFPLTLESARPSHTSQYLCASSQGVGEQFFGPGTRLTVL.

The chain has TRBV27 and TRBJ1-2; 8 nucleotides line up with TRBD1. The CDR3 runs 16 residues. Germline assignment: CDR1 MNHEY and CDR2 SMNVEV (reference sequence). With 6 bases clipped from V and 5 bases from J, the junction kept 14 bases outside the gene matches. CDR3 DNA: TGTGCCAGCAGCCGGGGGGCACCGGACAGGGAGTATGGCTACACCTTC. This translates into CASSRGAPDREYGYTF.

This clone has a single count. The rearrangement links TRBV10-3 to TRBJ2-5; D ambiguous. CDR3 size: 13 residues. V was shortened by 6 bases and J by 2 bases, with 10 bases between the two germline ends. In germline, CDR1 is ENHRY, CDR2 SYGVKD. CDR3 in DNA: TGTGCCATCAGCTCCATTCCTCAAGAGACCCAGTACTTC. Translating gives CAISSIPQETQYF.

The chain links TRBV7-2 to TRBJ2-3, with TRBD2 matching over 8 bases. V lost 0 bases to trimming and J lost 0 bases; unmatched junction nucleotides: 5. The CDR3 is 17 residues long. Germline V gene lookup returns CDR1 SGHTA and CDR2 FQGNSA. CDR3 residues: CASSLAGSGISTDTQYF. The CDR3 coding sequence is TGTGCCAGCAGCTTAGCGGGTAGCGGGATCAGCACAGATACGCAGTATTTT.

V gene TRBV28 combines with J gene TRBJ2-3; 8 bases map to TRBD2. The CDR3 is made up of 17 amino acids. Germline loops: CDR1 MDHEN, CDR2 SYDVKM. With V trimmed by 6 bases and J by 4 bases, 15 bases remained unmatched. CDR3 loop: CASSLKRAGVGADTQYF. DNA for the CDR3: TGTGCCAGCAGCCTAAAGAGAGCGGGGGTTGGGGCAGATACGCAGTATTTT. Together with reference TRBV28 and TRBJ2-3, the CDR3 gives the full variable domain: DVKVTQSSRYLVKRTGEKVFLECVQDMDHENMFWYRQDPGLGLRLIYFSYDVKMKEKGDIPEGYSVSREKKERFSLILESASTNQTSMYLCASSLKRAGVGADTQYFGPGTRLTVL.

This sequence joins TRBV27 and TRBJ1-1, with a tentative D call TRBD1 (6 bases). V dropped 1 base and J dropped 5 bases, with 14 bases sitting between them. The V gene's germline CDR1 is MNHEY and CDR2 SMNVEV (reference sequence). This CDR3 region has 15 residues. CDR3 bases: TGTGCCAGCAGTTTATACCCAACAGGGTTGACTGAAGCTTTCTTT. Residues: CASSLYPTGLTEAFF.

This chain connects TRBV6-5 to TRBJ1-1; D is ambiguous. Germline V lookup: CDR1 MNHEY, CDR2 SVGAGI. The CDR3 sequence is 16 residues long. The V end was cut by 1 base, the J end by 3 bases, with 15 bases between. This CDR3 is CASSYFQLSRDTEAFF. Here the CDR3 DNA reads TGTGCCAGCAGTTACTTTCAGTTGTCACGGGACACTGAAGCTTTCTTT.